The 18 T cell receptor beta chains below were found in one sample sequenced in a study of glioma-infiltrating T cells. Using RNA template, CDR3s of TCR alpha and beta were amplified with iRepertoire arm-PCR. TCRdb re-called the multiplex PCR reads through MiXCR, storing one row per CDR3 protein. The sample includes some 17,000 distinct CDR3 sequences, 58% of them seen just once. Sequencing was performed on glioma tissue, nonneoplastic brain tissue, or PBMCs (not recorded which). These receptor sequences come from a human donor with low-grade glioma or glioblastoma, undergoing nonglioma brain surgery, or in good health (not recorded which).

Worth noting for this clonotype: A much larger clone differs by one base, so this may be a read error. J is TRBJ2-7 and V is TRBV10-3, with TRBD2 as a possible D gene (5 bases). V gave up 4 bases and J gave up 13 bases, with 17 bases separating them. The V gene's germline CDR1 is ENHRY and CDR2 SYGVKD. The length of the CDR3 is 12 residues. For the CDR3, the DNA is TGTGCCATCAGTGTAATTGGAGGCGTGCAATACTTC. This translates into CAISVIGGVQYF.

This clonotype was recorded at least ten times. The gene calls are TRBV4-1 and TRBJ2-2; unclear D gene. This CDR3 is built from 14 residues. Germline CDR1 reads MGHRA; CDR2 reads YSYEKL. Trimming shortened V by 0 bases and J by 4 bases, and 6 bases separated the two germline ends. The CDR3 DNA reads as TGCGCCAGCAGCCAAGAAGGCTCCACCGGGGAGCTGTTTTTT. Translation: CASSQEGSTGELFF.

The rearrangement joins TRBV20-1 to TRBJ1-5; no reliable D call. Looked up from germline, CDR1 is DFQATT and CDR2 is SNEGSKA (reference sequence). Trimming removed 2 bases from V and 0 bases from J, with 5 bases in between. This CDR3 has 13 amino acids. The CDR3 here is CSARSDSNQPQHF. CDR3 nucleotides: TGCAGTGCTAGATCAGATAGCAATCAGCCCCAGCATTTT.

This clonotype showed up just a few times. The chain combines TRBV6-1 with TRBJ2-1; the D gene is possibly TRBD1 (5 bases). V lost 6 bases and J 0 bases, leaving 9 bases between the germline ends. This CDR3 comprises 14 residues. Germline values: CDR1 MNHNS, CDR2 SASEGT. This CDR3 reads CASSRTLSYNEQFF. CDR3 bases: TGTGCCAGCAGCCGGACACTCTCCTACAATGAGCAGTTCTTC.

Worth noting for this clonotype: Lacking the conserved final phenylalanine or tryptophan, this CDR3 likely reflects a read error. The chain is built from TRBV12-3 or TRBV12-4 and TRBJ1-1; D is ambiguous. The length of the CDR3 is 13 residues. The V end was cut by 1 base, the J end by 1 base, with 4 bases between. CDR3 in amino acids: CASSLDSNTEAFS. The CDR3 DNA is TGTGCCAGCAGTTTAGATTCGAACACTGAAGCTTTCTCT.

In nucleotides, the CDR3 is TGTGCCAGCAAACCGGGACTAGCGGGCAGCTCCTACAATGAGCAGTTCTTC. This sequence encodes CASKPGLAGSSYNEQFF. The J gene is TRBJ2-1, the V gene TRBV6-1, with 12 bases lining up with TRBD2. V lost 7 bases to trimming and J lost 0 bases; unmatched junction nucleotides: 7. Germline V lookup: CDR1 MNHNS, CDR2 SASEGT. CDR3 length: 17 residues.

In the case of this clonotype: At one boundary the junction diverges from the germline segment, which might be a read error. The V gene is TRBV20-1, the J gene TRBJ2-7, with 7 bases that match TRBD1. The CDR3 extends over 14 amino acids. Looked up from germline, CDR1 is DFQATT and CDR2 is SNEGSKA (reference sequence). The CDR3 loop is CGATDEQGNYEQYF. The CDR3 region has the DNA TGCGGTGCTACCGACGAACAGGGGAACTACGAGCAGTACTTC.

V and J are TRBV5-1 and TRBJ2-7; D remains ambiguous. In germline, CDR1 is SGHRS, CDR2 YFSETQ. V gave up 4 bases and J gave up 2 bases, with 16 bases separating them. This CDR3 spans 15 amino acids. Here the CDR3 DNA reads TGCGCCAGCAGCCCTTATGGGCAGGTCGCCTACGAGCAGTACTTC. Encoded protein: CASSPYGQVAYEQYF.

In this sample, this clonotype turned up many times. This chain links TRBV6-2 or TRBV6-3 with TRBJ2-2, with D possibly being TRBD2 (6 bases). The germline V and J ends were trimmed by 5 bases and 1 base, with 17 bases remaining between them. The CDR3 consists of 17 residues. Germline V CDR1 and CDR2: MNHEY, SVGEGT. DNA for the CDR3: TGTGCCAGCAGTCCTGTTAGGGGAGGCGGGAACACCGGGGAGCTGTTTTTT. Amino acid sequence: CASSPVRGGGNTGELFF.

This clonotype was observed at least ten times. As DNA, the CDR3 is TGTGCCAGCAGCCAAGATCGGGGATCACCCGAGCAGTTCTTC. As protein: CASSQDRGSPEQFF. The J gene is TRBJ2-1, the V gene TRBV4-2, with D perhaps TRBD2 (5 bases). Germline values: CDR1 LGHNA, CDR2 YNFKEQ. V gave up 0 bases and J gave up 10 bases, with 13 bases separating them. This CDR3 contains 14 residues.

This clonotype was recorded a few times. The chain couples TRBV10-2 to TRBJ1-2; no firm D call. The CDR3 sequence is 13 residues long. Trimming removed 3 bases at V and 10 bases at J, with 15 bases between. The germline V gene has CDR1 WSHSY and CDR2 SAAADI. The CDR3 nucleotides are TGCGCCAGCAGTGAACTGGGAAACTATAACTACACCTTC. This encodes CASSELGNYNYTF.

The V and J genes are TRBV20-1 and TRBJ2-2; TRBD2 matches 9 bases. The CDR3 has 14 amino acids. V was clipped by 1 base and J by 6 bases; unmatched bases: 3. Germline loops: CDR1 DFQATT, CDR2 SNEGSKA (reference sequence). As DNA, the CDR3 is TGCAGTGCTAGAGGCCGGACTAGCGCCGGGGAGCTGTTTTTT. This translates into CSARGRTSAGELFF.

The chain uses TRBV10-3 and TRBJ2-3; TRBD2 aligns across 11 bases. Looked up from germline, CDR1 is ENHRY and CDR2 is SYGVKD. The CDR3 length is 14 residues. Trimming cost V 11 bases and J 6 bases; bases outside gene matches: 10. This chain's CDR3 is CAAHTSGGLDTQYF. The CDR3, as DNA: TGTGCCGCTCATACTAGCGGGGGATTGGATACGCAGTATTTT.

The rearrangement uses TRBV13 and TRBJ2-3, with 11 positions matching TRBD2. Germline trimming cut 0 bases from V and 5 bases from J; bases unmatched to any gene: 4. This CDR3 contains 16 residues. Germline CDR1 and CDR2: PRHDT and FYEKMQ (reference sequence). CDR3 coding DNA: TGTGCCAGCAGCTTAGGGCTAGCGGGAGGTCAAGATACGCAGTATTTT. The encoded protein is CASSLGLAGGQDTQYF.

About this clonotype itself: A read error may be the cause here, since a much bigger clone is one base away. This rearrangement joins TRBV18 to TRBJ2-5; D is undetermined. The CDR3 contains 14 residues. Germline CDR1 reads KGHSH; CDR2 reads LQKENI. The DNA for the CDR3 is TGTACCAGCTCCCGGACCGGGCCCCAAGAGACCCAGTACTTC. This encodes CTSSRTGPQETQYF. The full variable domain, with the rest looked up from reference TRBV18 and TRBJ2-5, is NAGVMQNPRHLVRRRGQEARLRCSPMKGHSHVYWYRQLPEEGLKFMVYLQKENIIDESGMPKERFSAEFPKEGPSILRIQQVVRGDSAAYFCTSSRTGPQETQYFGPGTRLLVL.

V and J are TRBV20-1 and TRBJ1-1; 8 bases match TRBD1. With 5 bases clipped from V and 10 bases from J, the junction kept 9 bases outside the gene matches. Germline CDR1 and CDR2: DFQATT and SNEGSKA (reference sequence). There are 12 residues in the CDR3. The CDR3 is CSAEEDRDTAFF. For the CDR3, the DNA is TGCAGTGCTGAAGAGGACAGGGATACAGCTTTCTTT.

This clonotype was picked up one time. J is TRBJ2-1 and V is TRBV15; D gene ambiguous. The V end was cut by 1 base, the J end by 0 bases, with 10 bases between. CDR1 LNHNV and CDR2 YYDKDF come from the germline V gene (reference sequence). This CDR3 is 16 amino acids long. The CDR3 region is CATSRALSSSYNEQFF. The DNA of the CDR3 is TGTGCCACCAGCAGAGCCCTCTCGAGCTCCTACAATGAGCAGTTCTTC. Full variable domain (remainder filled in from reference TRBV15 and TRBJ2-1): DAMVIQNPRYQVTQFGKPVTLSCSQTLNHNVMYWYQQKSSQAPKLLFHYYDKDFNNEADTPDNFQSRRPNTSFCFLDIRSPGLGDTAMYLCATSRALSSSYNEQFFGPGTRLTVL.

On this clonotype: A much more abundant neighbour one base away suggests this may be a read error. This CDR3 is CASRMAGYSYEKYF. For the CDR3, the DNA is TGTGCCAGCAGGATGGCAGGGTACTCGTACGAGAAGTACTTC. V usage is TRBV6-1 and J usage is TRBJ2-7; tentative D call: TRBD1 (5 bases). CDR1 and CDR2 (germline): MNHNS, SASEGT. This CDR3 contains 14 residues.